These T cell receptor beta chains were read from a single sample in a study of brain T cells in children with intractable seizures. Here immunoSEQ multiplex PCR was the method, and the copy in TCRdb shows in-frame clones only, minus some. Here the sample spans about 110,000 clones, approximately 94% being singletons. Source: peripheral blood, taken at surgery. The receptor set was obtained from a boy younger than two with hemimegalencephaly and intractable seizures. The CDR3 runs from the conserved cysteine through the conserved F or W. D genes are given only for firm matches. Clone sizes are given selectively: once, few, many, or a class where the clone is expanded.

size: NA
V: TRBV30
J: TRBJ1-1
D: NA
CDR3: CAWTARKNTEAFF
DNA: TGTGCCTGGACGGCACGCAAGAACACTGAAGCTTTCTTT

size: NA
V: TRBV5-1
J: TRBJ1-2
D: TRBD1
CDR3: CASSLGTGGMAYGYTF
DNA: TGCGCCAGCAGCTTGGGGACAGGGGGCATGGCTTATGGCTACACCTTC

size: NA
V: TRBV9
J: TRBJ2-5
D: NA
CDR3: CASSVNPREETQYF
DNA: TGTGCCAGCAGCGTAAACCCTCGCGAAGAGACCCAGTACTTC

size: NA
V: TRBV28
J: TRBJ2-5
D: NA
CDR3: CASSTWGTPQETQYF
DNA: TGTGCCAGCAGCACCTGGGGAACTCCCCAAGAGACCCAGTACTTC

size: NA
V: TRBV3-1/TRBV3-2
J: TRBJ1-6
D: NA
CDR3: CASSQDFTGSSPLHF
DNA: TGTGCCAGCAGCCAAGATTTTACGGGAAGTTCACCCCTCCACTTT

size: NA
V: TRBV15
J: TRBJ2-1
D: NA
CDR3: CATSLDQWAYNEQFF
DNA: TGTGCCACCAGCCTTGACCAATGGGCCTACAATGAGCAGTTCTTC

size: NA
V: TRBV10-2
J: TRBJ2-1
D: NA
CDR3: CASSESNEQFF
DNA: TGCGCCAGCAGTGAGTCGAATGAGCAGTTCTTC

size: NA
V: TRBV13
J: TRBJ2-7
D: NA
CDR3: CASSATWSSYEQYF
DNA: TGTGCCAGCAGCGCAACTTGGAGCTCCTACGAGCAGTACTTC

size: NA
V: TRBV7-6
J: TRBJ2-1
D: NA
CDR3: CASSPDGPYNEQFF
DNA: TGTGCCAGCAGCCCGGACGGTCCCTACAATGAGCAGTTCTTC

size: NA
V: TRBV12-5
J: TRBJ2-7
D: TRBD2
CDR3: CASAPKLAGGNEQYF
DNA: TGTGCTAGTGCCCCAAAACTAGCGGGAGGGAACGAGCAGTACTTC

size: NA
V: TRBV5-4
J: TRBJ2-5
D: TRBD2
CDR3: CASSQAGERGRTQYF
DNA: TGTGCCAGCAGTCAAGCGGGAGAGAGGGGCAGGACCCAGTACTTC

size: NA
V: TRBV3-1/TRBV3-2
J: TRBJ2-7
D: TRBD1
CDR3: CASSQDLPKWDRGPTYEQYF
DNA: TGTGCCAGCAGCCAAGATTTACCAAAGTGGGACAGGGGGCCGACCTACGAGCAGTACTTC

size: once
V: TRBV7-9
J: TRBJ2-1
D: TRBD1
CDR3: CASSLGGQGNNEQFF
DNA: TGTGCCAGCAGCTTAGGAGGACAGGGGAACAATGAGCAGTTCTTC